What follows describes a single T cell receptor beta chain. Antigen unknown. Per the germline V gene, CDR1 is SGHRS and CDR2 is YFSETQ. V gave up 0 bases and J gave up 9 bases; unmatched junction bases: 6. The CDR3 runs to 15 residues. After template switching added a universal primer site, the resulting cDNA carried unique molecular identifiers. Each CDR3 protein is one row after TCRdb ran MiXCR on the 5' RACE reads. The sample has around 490,000 distinct CDR3 sequences, roughly an eighth seen once. This specimen comes from a study of identical twins. Findings and caveats of the study: Invariant MAIT and iNKT cells could partly confound zero-insertion analyses.

This same sample was also part of a study on yellow fever vaccine responses in identical twins. That paper notes: Reportedly, twins' vaccine T cell responses looked partly convergent and partly personalized.

This sequence was found in a woman under 30 in good health. The gene calls are TRBV5-1 and TRBJ2-1; the match to TRBD1 covers 10 bases. Sequenced material: CD4+ T cells sorted from blood. The CDR3 sequence: CASSLAGQGGSEQFF. The DNA of the CDR3 is TGCGCCAGCAGCTTGGCCGGACAGGGGGGGAGTGAGCAGTTCTTC. Complete variable domain (other parts from reference TRBV5-1 and TRBJ2-1): KAGVTQTPRYLIKTRGQQVTLSCSPISGHRSVSWYQQTPGQGLQFLFEYFSETQRNKGNFPGRFSGRQFSNSRSEMNVSTLELGDSALYLCASSLAGQGGSEQFFGPGTRLTVL.